The 32 T cell receptor beta chains below were found in one sample sequenced in a study of blood T cell repertoires in COVID-19. Profiling relied on immunoSEQ multiplex PCR, and the TCRdb table lists in-frame clones only, not all of them. Here the sample spans approximately 42,000 clones, 75% to 85% being singletons. Sequencing input: peripheral blood. These receptors were taken from a man older than 75 with acute or convalescent COVID-19.

The V gene is TRBV5-5, the J gene TRBJ2-5; 10 bases map to TRBD2. The germline gives CDR1 SGHKS, CDR2 YYEKEE (reference sequence). The CDR3 is 15 amino acids. V dropped 2 bases and J dropped 5; count of bases not matched to a gene: 6. CDR3 coding DNA: TGTGCCAGCAGCTTTCCCCTAGCGGGGGTGGAGACCCAGTACTTC. Encoded protein: CASSFPLAGVETQYF.

This sequence joins TRBV28 and TRBJ2-3, with D perhaps TRBD2 (5 bases). CDR1 and CDR2 from the germline V gene are MDHEN and SYDVKM. The germline V and J ends were trimmed by 5 bases and 0 bases, with 12 bases remaining between them. This CDR3 is built from 15 residues. CDR3 sequence reads: CASSTNGVSTDTQYF. In nucleotides, the CDR3 is TGTGCCAGCAGTACCAACGGGGTTAGCACAGATACGCAGTATTTT.

This rearrangement joins TRBV11-2 to TRBJ1-4; D uncertain. Trimming removed 3 bases from V and 0 bases from J, with 17 bases in between. CDR3 size: 18 residues. CDR1 is SGHAT and CDR2 is FQNNGV in the germline V gene. CDR3 nucleotide sequence: TGTGCCAGCAGCTTGAGCCCCGGATGGCAGGCAACTAATGAAAAACTGTTTTTT. It is translated as CASSLSPGWQATNEKLFF.

The gene calls are TRBV11-1 and TRBJ2-2; 7 nucleotides line up with TRBD2. This CDR3 comprises 14 residues. Germline V gene data show CDR1 as SGHAT and CDR2 as FQDESV (reference sequence). Trimming removed 5 bases from V and 4 bases from J; junction bases left unmatched: 4. This CDR3 reads CASSPGEGTGELFF. As DNA, the CDR3 is TGTGCCAGCAGCCCCGGGGAGGGCACCGGGGAGCTGTTTTTT.

The genes are TRBV7-9 and TRBJ1-2; a possible D gene is TRBD1 (5 bases). V was shortened by 3 bases and J by 1 base, with 9 bases between the two germline ends. The germline CDR1 and CDR2 sequences are SEHNR and FQNEAQ (reference sequence). The CDR3 sequence is 14 residues long. In DNA form, the CDR3 reads TGTGCCAGCAGCTTCGGAGGGGTTAACTATGGCTACACCTTC. Its translation is CASSFGGVNYGYTF.

The gene calls are TRBV30 and TRBJ2-3; D is perhaps TRBD1 (5 bases). V was shortened by 3 bases and J by 0 bases, with 10 bases between the two germline ends. CDR3 length equals 14 residues. Germline V CDR1 and CDR2: GTSNPN, SVGIG (reference sequence). DNA of the CDR3: TGTGCCTGGAGGACTGGGGCTAGCACAGATACGCAGTATTTT. Translation gives CAWRTGASTDTQYF.

The rearrangement joins TRBV5-1 to TRBJ1-1; 9 positions agree with TRBD1. The germline V gene encodes CDR1 SGHRS and CDR2 YFSETQ. This CDR3 comprises 13 residues. With V trimmed by 2 bases and J by 10 bases, 6 bases remained unmatched. CDR3 residues: CASSLRDRAVAFF. For the CDR3, the DNA is TGCGCCAGCAGCTTACGGGACAGGGCTGTAGCTTTCTTT.

The chain carries TRBV1 and TRBJ1-1; TRBD1 reflects the table's D call only, with no check against the DNA. TRBV1 is classified as a pseudogene. The CDR3 sequence is 16 residues long. The CDR3 DNA is TGCACCAGCAGCCAAATTCAGGGGGCGCGGAACACTGAAGCTTTCTTT. Its protein product is CTSSQIQGARNTEAFF.

V gene TRBV11-3 combines with J gene TRBJ2-1; 8 positions agree with TRBD1. The germline CDR1 and CDR2 sequences are SGHNT and YENEEA. The CDR3 contains 14 residues. The trim removed 5 bases at V and 6 bases at J, leaving 6 bases unmatched. The CDR3 nucleotides are TGTGCCAGCAGCCGGGACAGGTTGCGCAATGAGCAGTTCTTC. This gives the protein CASSRDRLRNEQFF.

V usage is TRBV6-5 and J usage is TRBJ2-7; D not certain. Germline CDR1 is MNHEY and CDR2 is SVGAGI. This CDR3 contains 13 residues. V was cut by 5 bases and J by 2 bases, with 10 bases left in between. The CDR3 nucleotides are TGTGCCAGCAGTCCCTATGTGGCCTACGAGCAGTACTTC. Protein sequence: CASSPYVAYEQYF.

The rearrangement joins TRBV19 to TRBJ2-3; the match to TRBD2 covers 9 bases. Germline trimming cut 8 bases from V and 2 bases from J; bases unmatched to any gene: 8. CDR3 length: 15 amino acids. CDR1 is LNHDA and CDR2 is SQIVND in the germline V gene (reference sequence). Here the CDR3 reads CASRDRTSDTDTQYF. CDR3 nucleotide sequence: TGTGCCAGTCGAGATAGGACTAGCGACACAGATACGCAGTATTTT.

The chain combines TRBV7-8 with TRBJ1-1, with 9 bases matching TRBD1. CDR1 is SGHVS, CDR2 FQNEAQ, per germline. This CDR3 comprises 20 residues. The J segment lost 4 bases and the V segment lost 4 bases, leaving 22 bases of the junction unmatched. CDR3 loop: CASSSTTGPGQGPMSTEAFF. In nucleotides, the CDR3 is TGTGCCAGCAGCTCAACTACGGGCCCGGGACAGGGCCCTATGAGCACTGAAGCTTTCTTT.

This clone occurred a few times. The chain combines TRBV10-2 with TRBJ1-3; D unclear. The CDR3 extends over 15 amino acids. Trimming stripped 0 bases from V and 2 bases from J, with 8 bases between. From germline, CDR1 is WSHSY and CDR2 SAAADI. CDR3 region: CASSESPGPGNTIYF. The CDR3 coding sequence is TGCGCCAGCAGTGAGTCTCCAGGTCCTGGAAACACCATATATTTT.

The gene calls are TRBV6-5 and TRBJ2-1, with a possible D match to TRBD1 (6 bases). CDR1 and CDR2 from the germline V gene are MNHEY and SVGAGI. V lost 8 bases and J 1 base, leaving 12 bases between the germline ends. The CDR3 extends over 14 amino acids. CDR3 protein: CASGQGTSYNEQFF. The CDR3 region has the DNA TGTGCCAGCGGTCAGGGGACGTCCTACAATGAGCAGTTCTTC.

V and J are TRBV5-1 and TRBJ2-1; TRBD2 aligns across 8 bases. Trimming took 5 bases from V and 5 from J; bases not matched to a gene: 3. CDR1 and CDR2 (germline): SGHRS, YFSETQ. The CDR3 is 13 residues long. CDR3 nucleotides: TGCGCCAGCAGTTCTAGCGGGCACAATGAGCAGTTCTTC. Translating gives CASSSSGHNEQFF.

The genes are TRBV2 and TRBJ1-1; perhaps TRBD1 as D (5 bases). Germline V CDR1 and CDR2: SNHLY, FYNNEI. Trimming removed 9 bases from V and 0 bases from J, with 8 bases in between. This CDR3 has 12 residues. The CDR3 protein is CASGHLNTEAFF. CDR3 nucleotides: TGTGCCAGTGGACACTTGAACACTGAAGCTTTCTTT.

Worth noting for this clone: The junction departs from the called germline gene at one end, perhaps through a read error. The chain has TRBV6-5 and TRBJ1-5; TRBD1 aligns across 7 bases. The germline V gene encodes CDR1 MNHEY and CDR2 SVGAGI. The CDR3 covers 14 residues. CDR3 region: CASKRDRLYQSQHF. The CDR3 DNA sequence: TGTGCCAGCAAGAGGGACAGACTATATCAGTCCCAGCATTTT.

The V gene is TRBV28, the J gene TRBJ1-4, with D tentatively TRBD1 (6 bases). The ends were cut back, 10 bases at V and 0 bases at J, with 15 bases in the middle. The CDR3 consists of 15 residues. Germline V lookup: CDR1 MDHEN, CDR2 SYDVKM. The CDR3 bases are TGTGCCACCATCGAAGGGGGTTCAACTAATGAAAAACTGTTTTTT. Translation gives CATIEGGSTNEKLFF.

A note on this clone: The junction departs from germline at one end; a sequencing error may be responsible. This sequence joins TRBV7-7 and TRBJ2-3, with a tentative D call TRBD2 (7 bases). The CDR3 length is 14 residues. Germline lookup yields CDR1 SSHAT and CDR2 FNYEAQ (reference sequence). The CDR3 here is CASSLGGREDTQYF. CDR3 in DNA: TGTGCTAGCAGCTTGGGGGGGCGCGAAGATACGCAGTATTTT.

The chain carries TRBV10-1 and TRBJ1-1; 9 bases line up with TRBD1. There are 15 residues in the CDR3. The J segment lost 0 bases and the V segment lost 8 bases, leaving 7 bases of the junction unmatched. Germline lookup yields CDR1 WNHNN and CDR2 SYGVQD (reference sequence). The DNA for the CDR3 is TGCGCCAGCGGGACAGGGCGTCCTATGAACACTGAAGCTTTCTTT. This encodes CASGTGRPMNTEAFF.

The V and J genes are TRBV27 and TRBJ2-2, with D possibly TRBD1 on 6 matching bases. The CDR3 is made up of 15 amino acids. V gave up 5 bases and J gave up 0 bases, with 10 bases separating them. Germline assignment: CDR1 MNHEY and CDR2 SMNVEV (reference sequence). The chain's CDR3 is CASSTGTTNTGELFF. The DNA of the CDR3 is TGTGCCAGCAGTACCGGGACAACGAACACCGGGGAGCTGTTTTTT.

The chain joins TRBV6-1 to TRBJ1-4, with D unclear. CDR3 length: 13 amino acids. Germline CDR1 and CDR2: MNHNS and SASEGT. V gave up 1 base and J gave up 10 bases, with 10 bases separating them. CDR3 sequence: CASSEVRSSKLFF. CDR3 nucleotides: TGTGCCAGCAGTGAAGTAAGGAGCTCAAAACTGTTTTTT.

The rearrangement joins TRBV11-1 to TRBJ2-5, with D possibly being TRBD1 (6 bases). V lost 5 bases and J lost 5, with 12 bases in between. Germline assignment: CDR1 SGHAT and CDR2 FQDESV (reference sequence). The CDR3 covers 13 residues. CDR3 in DNA: TGTGCCAGCAGCCTCGACCAGGGGGAGACCCAGTACTTC. It codes for CASSLDQGETQYF.

CDR3 sequence reads: CASRGLAGGSRTDTQYF. For the CDR3, the DNA is TGTGCCAGCAGAGGACTAGCGGGGGGCTCACGCACAGATACGCAGTATTTT. V and J are TRBV27 and TRBJ2-3, with 14 bases aligning to TRBD2. V trimming: 6 bases; J trimming: 1 base; junction bases outside the gene matches: 6. Germline V CDR1 and CDR2: MNHEY, SMNVEV (reference sequence). The CDR3 has 17 amino acids.

The chain couples TRBV9 to TRBJ2-2; the D gene is possibly TRBD2 (6 bases). From germline, CDR1 is SGDLS and CDR2 YYNGEE. This CDR3 has 16 residues. Trimming took 0 bases from V and 6 from J, leaving 15 bases between them. CDR3 residues: CASSVGGGGGPGELFF. The CDR3 nucleotides read TGTGCCAGCAGCGTAGGAGGTGGAGGAGGGCCCGGGGAGCTGTTTTTT.

The V gene is TRBV11-3, the J gene TRBJ2-1, with D possibly being TRBD2 (5 bases). Germline CDR1 reads SGHNT; CDR2 reads YENEEA. The CDR3 loop spans 14 amino acids. Trimming removed 4 bases from V and 2 bases from J, with 9 bases in between. Here the CDR3 DNA reads TGTGCCAGCAGCTCGCTAGCCCCCTACAATGAGCAGTTCTTC. Translation gives CASSSLAPYNEQFF.

The chain combines TRBV9 with TRBJ2-3, with a tentative D call TRBD2 (6 bases). Trimming removed 0 bases from V and 5 bases from J, with 16 bases in between. Per germline, CDR1 SGDLS and CDR2 YYNGEE. The CDR3 sequence is 16 residues long. CDR3 loop: CASSVGLGAGEDTQYF. The CDR3 bases are TGTGCCAGCAGCGTAGGTCTCGGAGCGGGCGAAGATACGCAGTATTTT.

In this sample, this clone turned up a few times. This chain links TRBV28 with TRBJ1-1; D call uncertain. Deletions cut 6 bases from V and 5 bases from J, with 13 bases between. Germline V gene data show CDR1 as MDHEN and CDR2 as SYDVKM. The CDR3 sequence is 13 residues long. CDR3 nucleotide sequence: TGTGCCAGCAGCGCTAACTGGAGGACTGAAGCTTTCTTT. This translates into CASSANWRTEAFF.

The chain has TRBV7-2 and TRBJ1-3; D call uncertain. CDR1 SGHTA and CDR2 FQGNSA come from the germline V gene. The V and J ends lost 7 bases and 1 base respectively, with 8 bases between them. This CDR3 spans 13 amino acids. The CDR3: CASKPLSGNTIYF. The CDR3 nucleotides read TGTGCCAGCAAGCCTCTATCTGGAAACACCATATATTTT. The entire variable domain, with the rest obtained from reference TRBV7-2 and TRBJ1-3, is as follows: GAGVSQSPSNKVTEKGKDVELRCDPISGHTALYWYRQSLGQGLEFLIYFQGNSAPDKSGLPSDRFSAERTGGSVSTLTIQRTQQEDSAVYLCASKPLSGNTIYFGEGSWLTVV.

J is TRBJ1-5 and V is TRBV30, with D tentatively TRBD1 (5 bases). This CDR3 has 14 amino acids. The V end lost 1 base, the J end lost 1 base, and 8 bases lay between the germline ends. In germline, CDR1 is GTSNPN, CDR2 SVGIG (reference sequence). CDR3 residues: CAWSGQLSNQPQHF. CDR3 sequence (DNA): TGTGCCTGGAGTGGACAGTTGAGCAATCAGCCCCAGCATTTT. The full variable domain, its missing parts supplied by reference TRBV30 and TRBJ1-5, is SQTIHQWPATLVQPVGSPLSLECTVEGTSNPNLYWYRQAAGRGLQLLFYSVGIGQISSEVPQNLSASRPQDRQFILSSKKLLLSDSGFYLCAWSGQLSNQPQHFGDGTRLSIL.

The chain uses TRBV10-2 and TRBJ1-5; tentative D call: TRBD1 (5 bases). This CDR3 has 14 residues. Germline assignment: CDR1 WSHSY and CDR2 SAAADI. With 3 bases removed from V and 5 bases from J, the gap between germline ends came to 11 bases. In nucleotides, the CDR3 is TGCGCCAGCAGTGACCAGGGCGAGGATCAGCCCCAGCATTTT. Residues: CASSDQGEDQPQHF.

The CDR3 bases are TGTGCCAGCTCACCAACCCCCCTAGGGAGGACAACTAATGAAAAACTGTTTTTT. Translation gives CASSPTPLGRTTNEKLFF. J is TRBJ1-4 and V is TRBV18; D is ambiguous. V lost 2 bases, J lost 0 bases, and 16 bases lay in between. The CDR3 sequence is 18 residues long. Germline lookup yields CDR1 KGHSH and CDR2 LQKENI.